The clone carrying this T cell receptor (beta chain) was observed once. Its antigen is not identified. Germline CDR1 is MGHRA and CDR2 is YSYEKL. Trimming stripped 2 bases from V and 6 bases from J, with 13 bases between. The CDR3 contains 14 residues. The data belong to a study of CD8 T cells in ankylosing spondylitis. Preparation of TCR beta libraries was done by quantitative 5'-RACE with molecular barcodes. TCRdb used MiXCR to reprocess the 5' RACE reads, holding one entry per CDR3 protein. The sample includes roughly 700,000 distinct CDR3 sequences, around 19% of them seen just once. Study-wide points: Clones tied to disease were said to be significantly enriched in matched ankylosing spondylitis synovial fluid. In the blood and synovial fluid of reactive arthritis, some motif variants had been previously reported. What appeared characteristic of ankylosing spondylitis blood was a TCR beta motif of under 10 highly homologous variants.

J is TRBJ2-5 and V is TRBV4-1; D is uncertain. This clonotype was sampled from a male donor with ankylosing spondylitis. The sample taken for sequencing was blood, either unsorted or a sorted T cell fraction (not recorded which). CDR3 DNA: TGCGCCAGCAGCCAATCACCAGCGACGCAGACCCAGTACTTC. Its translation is CASSQSPATQTQYF.